The source of this T cell receptor beta chain is a study of T cell responses to AZD1222 COVID-19 vaccine. Study-wide findings and caveats: Repertoires were obtained solely post-peak T cell response.

Concerning this clone: Its antigen remains unknown.

This CDR3 contains 14 residues. Trimming cost V 5 bases and J 5 bases, with 15 bases left between them. Looked up from germline, CDR1 is LGHNA and CDR2 is YNFKEQ. This table comes from immunoSEQ multiplex PCR, and its TCRdb copy is limited to in-frame clones, with some not included. The table shows 150,000 to 200,000 clones, with around 87% occurring only once. The sample consisted of peripheral blood, taken on day 0 of MenACWY control vaccination. This sequence originates from an adult in good health. The V and J genes are TRBV4-2 and TRBJ2-5, with D possibly TRBD2 on 7 matching bases. The CDR3 nucleotides read TGTGCCAGCAGCGCGTTGGGGGGGCGGGAGACCCAGTACTTC. Protein product: CASSALGGRETQYF.